What follows are 19 T cell receptor beta chains derived from one specimen sequenced in a study of blood T cell repertoires in COVID-19. Libraries were prepared by immunoSEQ multiplex PCR; TCRdb keeps only in-frame clonotypes and omits some of them. The data hold about 200,000 clones, with 85% to 95% observed a single time. The sequenced sample was peripheral blood. These TCRs come from a man in his thirties or forties with COVID-19, enrolled during active disease.

This chain links TRBV19 with TRBJ1-5; the D is unclear. From germline, CDR1 is LNHDA and CDR2 SQIVND (reference sequence). The CDR3 is 15 residues long. The germline V and J ends were trimmed by 7 bases and 4 bases, with 17 bases remaining between them. The CDR3 bases are TGTGCCAGTATAGTGTCCGGGTCATTGAATCAGCCCCAGCATTTT. Residues: CASIVSGSLNQPQHF.

This rearrangement joins TRBV6-2 or TRBV6-3 to TRBJ1-1; D uncertain. Trimming pared 3 bases from V and 0 bases from J, leaving 5 bases between. This CDR3 has 13 residues. CDR1 is MNHEY and CDR2 is SVGEGT in the germline V gene. The CDR3 DNA reads TGTGCCAGCAGTTATCAGATGAACACTGAAGCTTTCTTT. Its protein product is CASSYQMNTEAFF.

The table lists this clone with a count of one. CDR3 in DNA: TGTGCCACCAGCAGAGCCAGCGGGGGGGCCGGTGAGCAGTTCTTC. It is translated as CATSRASGGAGEQFF. This rearrangement joins TRBV15 to TRBJ2-1, with TRBD2 matching 10 bases. Germline CDR1 reads LNHNV; CDR2 reads YYDKDF (reference sequence). The CDR3 has 15 amino acids. Trimming removed 1 base from V and 9 bases from J; junction bases left unmatched: 6.

The chain uses TRBV5-1 and TRBJ1-2, with 7 nucleotides matching TRBD1. V lost 7 bases and J lost 1; bases outside the gene matches: 7. The CDR3 length is 14 residues. Germline lookup yields CDR1 SGHRS and CDR2 YFSETQ. The CDR3 loop reads CASGKGQDNYGYTF. The CDR3 DNA follows: TGCGCCAGCGGAAAAGGACAGGATAACTATGGCTACACCTTC.

CDR3 in amino acids: CAWTSGDANEKLFF. In DNA form, the CDR3 reads TGTGCCTGGACGTCAGGGGACGCTAATGAAAAACTGTTTTTT. This chain joins TRBV30 and TRBJ1-4; weak D call: TRBD1 (6 bases). CDR3 size: 14 residues. Germline values: CDR1 GTSNPN, CDR2 SVGIG (reference sequence). V was trimmed by 4 bases and J by 3 bases, leaving 12 bases between them.

The rearrangement joins TRBV5-6 to TRBJ1-6, with TRBD1 identical over 7 bases. V lost 2 bases and J lost 9; bases outside the gene matches: 8. The germline gives CDR1 SGHDT, CDR2 YYEEEE. This CDR3 has 15 amino acids. The CDR3 loop reads CASSFHRGVGSPLHF. CDR3 bases: TGTGCCAGCAGCTTCCACAGGGGAGTCGGTTCACCCCTCCACTTT.

The chain joins TRBV3-1 (or the pseudogene TRBV3-2) to TRBJ1-2, with D maybe TRBD1 (6 bases). V shed 0 bases and J shed 0 bases, with 11 bases lying between them. CDR1 and CDR2 from the germline V gene are LGHDT and YNNKEL (reference sequence). The CDR3 has 16 residues. CDR3 DNA: TGTGCCAGCAGCCAAGATCTTGCAGGGGCTAACTATGGCTACACCTTC. Encoded protein: CASSQDLAGANYGYTF.

V gene TRBV7-2 combines with J gene TRBJ2-3; D is uncertain. CDR1 and CDR2 from the germline V gene are SGHTA and FQGNSA. The CDR3 loop spans 15 amino acids. The V end lost 0 bases, the J end lost 6 bases, and 13 bases lay between the germline ends. CDR3 region: CASSLASYGLDTQYF. The DNA of the CDR3 is TGTGCCAGCAGCTTAGCGTCGTACGGTTTGGATACGCAGTATTTT.

This clone was observed a single time. The gene calls are TRBV7-9 and TRBJ2-2; D is undetermined. Trimming stripped 8 bases from V and 5 bases from J, with 12 bases between. Per germline, CDR1 SEHNR and CDR2 FQNEAQ (reference sequence). CDR3 size: 13 residues. The DNA for the CDR3 is TGTGCCAGCGAGATTCGAGGTACCGGGGAGCTGTTTTTT. Translation: CASEIRGTGELFF.

The chain recombines TRBV27 with TRBJ1-6, with 10 positions matching TRBD1. Germline assignment: CDR1 MNHEY and CDR2 SMNVEV (reference sequence). Unmatched junction bases numbered 7, after V lost 3 bases and J lost 5 bases. The CDR3 contains 17 residues. CDR3 loop: CASSFLWTGGDNSPLHF. Written as DNA, the CDR3 is TGTGCCAGCAGTTTTCTGTGGACAGGGGGAGATAATTCACCCCTCCACTTT.

CDR3 sequence (DNA): TGCGCCAGCAGCGAAGGCGTCACAGGGTCGGATCAGCCCCAGCATTTT. As protein: CASSEGVTGSDQPQHF. V gene TRBV5-1 combines with J gene TRBJ1-5, with D perhaps matching TRBD1 (6 bases). V lost 4 bases to trimming and J lost 5 bases, with 19 bases between them. This CDR3 has 16 amino acids. The germline V gene encodes CDR1 SGHRS and CDR2 YFSETQ.

The V gene is TRBV9, the J gene TRBJ1-1; TRBD1 aligns across 11 bases. V dropped 0 bases and J dropped 1; count of bases not matched to a gene: 2. This CDR3 has 16 amino acids. CDR1 SGDLS and CDR2 YYNGEE come from the germline V gene. This CDR3 is CASSVGTGGANTEAFF. As DNA, the CDR3 is TGTGCCAGCAGCGTAGGGACAGGGGGCGCGAACACTGAAGCTTTCTTT.

This clone was counted a single time. This chain joins TRBV9 and TRBJ1-4; perhaps TRBD1 as D (6 bases). V lost 0 bases and J 7 bases, leaving 19 bases between the germline ends. Germline V gives CDR1 SGDLS, CDR2 YYNGEE. CDR3 length: 17 amino acids. The CDR3 sequence: CASSVGAGDQLSEKLFF. CDR3 coding DNA: TGTGCCAGCAGCGTAGGGGCAGGGGACCAGTTGAGTGAAAAACTGTTTTTT. Full variable domain (remainder filled in from reference TRBV9 and TRBJ1-4): DSGVTQTPKHLITATGQRVTLRCSPRSGDLSVYWYQQSLDQGLQFLIQYYNGEERAKGNILERFSAQQFPDLHSELNLSSLELGDSALYFCASSVGAGDQLSEKLFFGSGTQLSVL.

This clone turned up a few times. The chain joins TRBV6-1 to TRBJ2-4, with D perhaps TRBD1 (6 bases). CDR1 is MNHNS, CDR2 SASEGT, per germline. This CDR3 is 21 amino acids long. Trimming took 1 base from V and 0 from J, leaving 25 bases between them. The CDR3 DNA reads TGTGCCAGCAGTGAAGGGTTCCTAGGGGACACTTATTTTCTAGCCAAAAACATTCAGTACTTC. Its translation is CASSEGFLGDTYFLAKNIQYF.

The sample holds one count of this clone. The genes are TRBV14 and TRBJ1-4, with D possibly matching TRBD1 (6 bases). Germline-derived CDR1 and CDR2 are SGHDN and FVKESK. V lost 5 bases to trimming and J lost 4 bases, with 11 bases between them. The CDR3 has 14 residues. CDR3: CASSRGGGNEKLFF. In nucleotides, the CDR3 is TGTGCCAGCAGCAGGGGAGGGGGTAATGAAAAACTGTTTTTT.

This clone was recorded only once. The chain has TRBV30 and TRBJ2-7; 7 bases map to TRBD1. Per the germline V gene, CDR1 is GTSNPN and CDR2 is SVGIG (reference sequence). V shed 4 bases and J 2 bases; nucleotides not matched to a gene: 5. There are 13 residues in the CDR3. The DNA for the CDR3 is TGTGCCTGGACCAGGGACAGCCCCTACGAGCAGTACTTC. It encodes CAWTRDSPYEQYF.

The V and J genes are TRBV18 and TRBJ2-7; 7 bases fit TRBD2. The CDR3 length is 15 residues. Germline V CDR1 and CDR2: KGHSH, LQKENI. V dropped 3 bases and J dropped 0; count of bases not matched to a gene: 5. CDR3 loop: CASSPSGASSYEQYF. The DNA of the CDR3 is TGTGCCAGCTCACCGAGCGGGGCGAGCTCCTACGAGCAGTACTTC.

V is TRBV6-5 and J is TRBJ1-3; D unclear. Trimming cost V 6 bases and J 0 bases, with 6 bases left between them. The length of the CDR3 is 13 residues. Germline values: CDR1 MNHEY, CDR2 SVGAGI. CDR3 residues: CASSLSSGNTIYF. CDR3 coding DNA: TGTGCCAGCAGCCTATCCTCTGGAAACACCATATATTTT.

This clone has just one count. The chain recombines TRBV11-2 with TRBJ2-1, with a weak D call TRBD2 (6 bases). The germline V gene encodes CDR1 SGHAT and CDR2 FQNNGV. Trimming shortened V by 1 base and J by 0 bases, and 7 bases separated the two germline ends. This CDR3 region has 15 residues. The CDR3 DNA reads as TGTGCCAGCAGCTTAGCGGGACTCTCCTACAATGAGCAGTTCTTC. Protein: CASSLAGLSYNEQFF.